These 18 T cell receptor beta chains originate from one sample sequenced in a study of graft-versus-host responses after intestinal transplantation. Here immunoSEQ multiplex PCR was the method, and the copy in TCRdb shows in-frame clones only, minus some. The sample lists more than 9,500 clones; approximately 80% were seen once. This sample comprised PBMCs, obtained around 500 days after intestinal transplant. These receptors all stem from a human patient who received an intestinal transplant, so some T cells may come from the graft donor.

V and J are TRBV28 and TRBJ1-1, with unresolved D. CDR3 length: 13 residues. The germline V gene encodes CDR1 MDHEN and CDR2 SYDVKM. Trimming shortened V by 1 base and J by 6 bases, and 9 bases separated the two germline ends. CDR3 DNA sequence: TGTGCCAGCAGTTTATACAGTCAAGCTGAAGCTTTCTTT. Translation gives CASSLYSQAEAFF.

The chain has TRBV29-1 and TRBJ1-1; D might be TRBD1 (5 bases). The CDR3 is made up of 14 amino acids. Germline values: CDR1 SQVTM, CDR2 ANQGSEA. V lost 3 bases, J lost 7 bases, and 18 bases lay in between. The CDR3 DNA follows: TGCAGCGTTGATAGGGGTCGGGGCACCTTTGAAGCTTTCTTT. It encodes CSVDRGRGTFEAFF.

This chain links TRBV10-1 with TRBJ2-3; D remains ambiguous. The V gene lost 3 bases and the J gene lost 6 bases, with 7 bases spanning the gap. Germline CDR1 WNHNN, CDR2 SYGVQD (reference sequence). This CDR3 is 12 amino acids long. The CDR3 coding sequence is TGCGCCAGCAGTGACTCCCGCGATACGCAGTATTTT. Its translation is CASSDSRDTQYF.

This clone rates as medium-sized. The chain is built from TRBV28 and TRBJ2-7; D is possibly TRBD1 (7 bases). Per germline, CDR1 MDHEN and CDR2 SYDVKM. V dropped 2 bases and J dropped 3 bases, with 11 bases sitting between them. CDR3 length: 14 residues. CDR3 DNA sequence: TGTGCCAGCAGTTTAACAGGGGACTTCTACGAGCAGTACTTC. The encoded protein is CASSLTGDFYEQYF.

V usage is TRBV28 and J usage is TRBJ1-3; D is unresolved. The CDR3 runs to 15 residues. In germline, CDR1 is MDHEN, CDR2 SYDVKM. V was shortened by 6 bases and J by 0 bases, with 12 bases between the two germline ends. CDR3 protein: CASSPNPVSGNTIYF. The CDR3 DNA reads TGTGCCAGCAGCCCGAACCCAGTCTCTGGAAACACCATATATTTT.

J is TRBJ1-1 and V is TRBV6-6, with D possibly TRBD1 on 5 matching bases. The ends were cut back, 5 bases at V and 10 bases at J, with 11 bases in the middle. The CDR3 runs to 11 residues. CDR1 and CDR2 (germline): MNHNY, SVGAGI (reference sequence). CDR3 amino acids: CASSTAQGAFF. In DNA form, the CDR3 reads TGTGCCAGCAGTACAGCCCAGGGAGCTTTCTTT.

The V gene is TRBV30, the J gene TRBJ2-6; the D gene is possibly TRBD1 (6 bases). There are 15 residues in the CDR3. Per germline, CDR1 GTSNPN and CDR2 SVGIG (reference sequence). V gave up 1 base and J gave up 0 bases, with 7 bases separating them. In nucleotides, the CDR3 is TGTGCCTGGAGTGGGACAGACTCTGGGGCCAACGTCCTGACTTTC. As protein: CAWSGTDSGANVLTF.

DNA of the CDR3: TGTGCCAGCAGCTCTGGGGGACGGGAGATCTATGGCTACACCTTC. Translation: CASSSGGREIYGYTF. The chain recombines TRBV5-5 with TRBJ1-2; D might be TRBD1 (5 bases). Germline values: CDR1 SGHKS, CDR2 YYEKEE (reference sequence). CDR3 length: 15 residues. Trimming shortened V by 3 bases and J by 4 bases, and 16 bases separated the two germline ends.

The chain links TRBV9 to TRBJ2-2, with D possibly TRBD2 on 6 matching bases. The CDR3 is made up of 19 amino acids. V was shortened by 0 bases and J by 3 bases, with 21 bases between the two germline ends. From germline, CDR1 is SGDLS and CDR2 YYNGEE. The CDR3 region has the DNA TGTGCCAGCAGCGTAGCTACACTTTCTGCGGGATCGGACACCGGGGAGCTGTTTTTT. It yields the protein CASSVATLSAGSDTGELFF.

The chain joins TRBV11-2 to TRBJ2-3, with D possibly matching TRBD1 (6 bases). The CDR3 extends over 13 amino acids. Germline V gives CDR1 SGHAT, CDR2 FQNNGV. Trimming shortened V by 5 bases and J by 2 bases, and 8 bases separated the two germline ends. In nucleotides, the CDR3 is TGTGCCAGCAGCCGGGACAACACAGATACGCAGTATTTT. Its translation is CASSRDNTDTQYF.

This clone was counted only a few times. V is TRBV7-9 and J is TRBJ1-2; the D gene is possibly TRBD1 (6 bases). Germline-derived CDR1 and CDR2 are SEHNR and FQNEAQ (reference sequence). Trimming stripped 3 bases from V and 8 bases from J, with 7 bases between. The CDR3 contains 11 residues. The CDR3 nucleotides are TGTGCCAGCAGCTTCAGGGGCGGCTACACCTTC. It encodes CASSFRGGYTF.

The sample holds one count of this clone. The gene calls are TRBV30 and TRBJ2-3, with D unclear. Trimming shortened V by 4 bases and J by 1 base, and 6 bases separated the two germline ends. The CDR3 runs to 12 residues. From germline, CDR1 is GTSNPN and CDR2 SVGIG (reference sequence). CDR3 in amino acids: CAWTPRTDTQYF. CDR3 DNA: TGTGCCTGGACCCCCCGCACAGATACGCAGTATTTT. Full variable domain (missing parts from reference TRBV30 and TRBJ2-3): SQTIHQWPATLVQPVGSPLSLECTVEGTSNPNLYWYRQAAGRGLQLLFYSVGIGQISSEVPQNLSASRPQDRQFILSSKKLLLSDSGFYLCAWTPRTDTQYFGPGTRLTVL.

The chain links TRBV6-1 to TRBJ2-5, with D hard to call. The CDR3 sequence is 15 residues long. V was shortened by 8 bases and J by 1 base, with 17 bases between the two germline ends. CDR1 and CDR2 (germline): MNHNS, SASEGT. The CDR3 region is CASRSNKGFQETQYF. The CDR3 bases are TGTGCCAGCCGATCCAATAAGGGTTTCCAAGAGACCCAGTACTTC.

The chain carries TRBV11-2 and TRBJ2-5, with TRBD2 identical over 11 bases. The germline CDR1 and CDR2 sequences are SGHAT and FQNNGV. Unmatched junction bases numbered 10, after V lost 5 bases and J lost 5 bases. The CDR3 has 16 residues. The CDR3 bases are TGTGCCAGCAGCAAACGACTAGCGGGATTTGAGGAGACCCAGTACTTC. Its protein product is CASSKRLAGFEETQYF.

The chain recombines TRBV6-4 with TRBJ2-5; 8 bases match TRBD2. This CDR3 comprises 15 residues. CDR1 is MRHNA, CDR2 SNTAGT, per germline. V shed 4 bases, J shed 2 bases, and the junction held 6 bases outside the gene matches. The CDR3 nucleotides read TGTGCCAGCAGTGCCTCAGCGGGGGAGCAAGAGACCCAGTACTTC. Translation: CASSASAGEQETQYF.

V and J are TRBV7-3 and TRBJ2-1, with D tentatively TRBD2 (5 bases). The CDR3 contains 14 residues. CDR1 and CDR2 (germline): SGHTA, FQGTGA. The ends were cut back, 2 bases at V and 6 bases at J, with 11 bases in the middle. CDR3 in DNA: TGTGCCAGCAGCTTAGGCGGACTCGCCAATGAGCAGTTCTTC. Translation: CASSLGGLANEQFF.

This clone was counted a few times. The chain has TRBV5-4 and TRBJ2-3; TRBD2 is a possible D gene (5 bases). Between the trimmed V and J ends, which lost 0 bases and 1 base, there was a span of 12 bases. This CDR3 has 16 amino acids. CDR1 SGHNT and CDR2 YYREEE come from the germline V gene (reference sequence). DNA for the CDR3: TGTGCCAGCAGCTTGGGGACTGAGTACCGCACAGATACGCAGTATTTT. The encoded protein is CASSLGTEYRTDTQYF. The whole variable domain, remainder taken from reference TRBV5-4 and TRBJ2-3, is ETGVTQSPTHLIKTRGQQVTLRCSSQSGHNTVSWYQQALGQGPQFIFQYYREEENGRGNFPPRFSGLQFPNYSSELNVNALELDDSALYLCASSLGTEYRTDTQYFGPGTRLTVL.

J is TRBJ1-1 and V is TRBV6-8; D not certain. The V end lost 8 bases, the J end lost 8 bases, and 24 bases lay between the germline ends. Germline values: CDR1 MNHGY, CDR2 SAAAGT. The CDR3 is 15 residues long. In nucleotides, the CDR3 is TGTGCCAGCTGGACCCGGGGTCTGGATCTATCCGAAGCTTTCTTT. It codes for CASWTRGLDLSEAFF.